These 17 T cell receptor beta chains were all obtained from the same sample, sequenced in a study of human thymus T cells. Corrective heart surgery yielded resections, and these provided the thymus tissue. The data were produced by immunoSEQ multiplex PCR, yet TCRdb's version contains in-frame clones alone and is incomplete. This sample has roughly 120,000 clones, with around 94% found just once. Sequencing input: thymus tissue. The receptors here all came from a boy in the first two years of life with a congenital heart defect but otherwise immunologically healthy.

The genes are TRBV15 and TRBJ1-1; D is undetermined. The V gene lost 3 bases and the J gene lost 10 bases, with 18 bases spanning the gap. CDR3 length equals 14 residues. Germline V gives CDR1 LNHNV, CDR2 YYDKDF (reference sequence). In nucleotides, the CDR3 is TGTGCCACCAGCAGCGGAAAGTCGTGGACGTCAGCTTTCTTT. This gives the protein CATSSGKSWTSAFF.

The gene calls are TRBV15 and TRBJ2-2; perhaps TRBD2 as D (5 bases). V lost 5 bases and J lost 5, with 24 bases in between. Germline loops: CDR1 LNHNV, CDR2 YYDKDF (reference sequence). This CDR3 is 18 amino acids long. In DNA, the CDR3 is TGTGCCACCAGCCCACGACCCGAGGGAACCCTAAGGACCGGGGAGCTGTTTTTT. This gives the protein CATSPRPEGTLRTGELFF.

The chain is built from TRBV18 and TRBJ1-3; 9 positions match TRBD1. V lost 3 bases, J lost 0 bases, and 3 bases stayed unmatched. CDR1 is KGHSH, CDR2 LQKENI, per germline. The CDR3 is made up of 16 amino acids. CDR3 in DNA: TGTGCCAGCTCACCGGGACAGGGTAACTCTGGAAACACCATATATTTT. It specifies CASSPGQGNSGNTIYF.

The chain has TRBV12-1 and TRBJ1-2; the table's D call TRBD1 went unverified against the DNA. TRBV12-1 is reported as a pseudogene. The CDR3 loop spans 16 amino acids. CDR3: CASSFFWPGRNYGYTF. As DNA, the CDR3 is TGTGCCAGCAGCTTCTTTTGGCCAGGGCGGAACTATGGCTACACCTTC.

The chain is built from TRBV27 and TRBJ1-1; TRBD1 agrees at 7 bases. Germline assignment: CDR1 MNHEY and CDR2 SMNVEV (reference sequence). This CDR3 region has 14 residues. V lost 7 bases and J lost 5; bases outside the gene matches: 10. CDR3 bases: TGTGCCAGCAAACCGTGGAGGGGGCAAACTGAAGCTTTCTTT. Translated: CASKPWRGQTEAFF.

The chain couples TRBV4-3 to TRBJ1-3; the D gene is possibly TRBD1 (6 bases). Germline loops: CDR1 LGHNA, CDR2 YSLEER. This CDR3 spans 17 amino acids. The germline V and J ends were trimmed by 0 bases and 6 bases, with 18 bases remaining between them. The CDR3 bases are TGCGCCAGCAGCCAAGATATGTTCGAGTCAGGGGAAAACACCATATATTTT. It codes for CASSQDMFESGENTIYF.

The sample holds a few counts of this clone. The rearrangement joins TRBV28 to TRBJ1-2; 10 bases fit TRBD1. V was pared by 4 bases and J by 6 bases, with 11 bases of the junction left unmatched. CDR3 length: 16 residues. Germline assignment: CDR1 MDHEN and CDR2 SYDVKM. Written as DNA, the CDR3 is TGTGCCAGCAGTTCCCCCGGGACAGGGGAGGCGAATGGCTACACCTTC. This encodes CASSSPGTGEANGYTF.

This chain links TRBV5-8 with TRBJ2-7; a weak D match, TRBD2 (5 bases). Germline-derived CDR1 and CDR2 are SGHTS and YDEGEE. The CDR3 is 17 residues long. V lost 1 base, J lost 4 bases, and 21 bases lay in between. In DNA form, the CDR3 reads TGTGCCAGCAGCTTGAAGGACGGAGGTCCTGGGTGTTACGAGCAGTACTTC. Its protein product is CASSLKDGGPGCYEQYF.

The chain uses TRBV28 and TRBJ1-1, with TRBD1 identical over 8 bases. V lost 6 bases and J lost 4; bases outside the gene matches: 4. The germline CDR1 and CDR2 sequences are MDHEN and SYDVKM. CDR3 length: 13 amino acids. The DNA of the CDR3 is TGTGCCAGCAGCCCGGACAGGGTCACTGAAGCTTTCTTT. It translates to CASSPDRVTEAFF.

The chain couples TRBV19 to TRBJ2-1; 11 bases map to TRBD2. The CDR3 extends over 15 amino acids. The V segment lost 5 bases and the J segment 3 bases; nucleotides outside the gene matches: 3. Per the germline V gene, CDR1 is LNHDA and CDR2 is SQIVND (reference sequence). CDR3 loop: CASSLAGGHYNEQFF. DNA for the CDR3: TGTGCCAGTAGTTTAGCGGGGGGGCACTACAATGAGCAGTTCTTC.

The chain is built from TRBV6-4 and TRBJ2-3, with D perhaps matching TRBD2 (6 bases). Germline lookup yields CDR1 MRHNA and CDR2 SNTAGT. The CDR3 runs to 15 residues. V was clipped by 0 bases and J by 1 base, with 8 bases between them. DNA for the CDR3: TGTGCCAGCAGTGACTCCGGGGGAGGCACAGATACGCAGTATTTT. This gives the protein CASSDSGGGTDTQYF.

This clone was observed once. The genes are TRBV11-2 and TRBJ1-3; no firm D call. V gave up 0 bases and J gave up 4 bases, with 4 bases separating them. Germline CDR1 is SGHAT and CDR2 is FQNNGV. This CDR3 contains 13 residues. Here the CDR3 DNA reads TGTGCCAGCAGCTTAGAAATCGGAAACACCATATATTTT. Its translation is CASSLEIGNTIYF.

The V call is TRBV18, the J call TRBJ1-5; D gene ambiguous. CDR3 length: 16 amino acids. Trimming took off 1 base at V and 0 bases at J, with 10 bases between the two ends. Per germline, CDR1 KGHSH and CDR2 LQKENI. CDR3 amino acids: CASSPRRLGSNQPQHF. CDR3 nucleotides: TGTGCCAGCTCACCACGTCGTTTAGGTAGCAATCAGCCCCAGCATTTT.

V gene TRBV5-6 combines with J gene TRBJ1-1; a weak D match, TRBD1 (6 bases). The germline V gene encodes CDR1 SGHDT and CDR2 YYEEEE. Trimming stripped 4 bases from V and 1 base from J, with 20 bases between. The CDR3 consists of 17 residues. CDR3 region: CASSEATGQRANTEAFF. DNA of the CDR3: TGTGCCAGCAGCGAGGCTACAGGGCAGAGGGCGAACACTGAAGCTTTCTTT.

This sequence joins TRBV19 and TRBJ1-4; no definite D call. The germline V gene has CDR1 LNHDA and CDR2 SQIVND (reference sequence). CDR3 length: 13 amino acids. The V and J ends lost 4 bases and 4 bases respectively, with 7 bases between them. For the CDR3, the DNA is TGTGCCAGTAGTACTCACATTAATGAAAAACTGTTTTTT. It is translated as CASSTHINEKLFF.

V and J are TRBV7-4 and TRBJ2-5; D is perhaps TRBD1 (5 bases). This CDR3 contains 14 residues. The V end was cut by 5 bases, the J end by 1 base, with 11 bases between. Germline loops: CDR1 SGHVT, CDR2 SQSDAQ. This chain's CDR3 is CASSLLGPQETQYF. CDR3 nucleotides: TGTGCCAGCAGCCTGTTGGGGCCCCAAGAGACCCAGTACTTC.

The chain carries TRBV19 and TRBJ2-2; TRBD2 is a possible D gene (6 bases). Trimming stripped 2 bases from V and 0 bases from J, with 10 bases between. The CDR3 contains 16 residues. Germline CDR1 reads LNHDA; CDR2 reads SQIVND (reference sequence). CDR3 nucleotides: TGTGCCAGTAGTATAAAGGGGACTTCGAACACCGGGGAGCTGTTTTTT. Translated: CASSIKGTSNTGELFF.